This paragraph covers one T cell receptor beta chain sequence. The CDR3 runs to 14 residues. Looked up from germline, CDR1 is SGDLS and CDR2 is YYNGEE. V was cut by 10 bases and J by 0 bases, with 13 bases left in between. This sample is part of a study of cytomegalovirus exposure and HLA in healthy donors. PCR employed 60 Vbeta and 13 Jbeta primers. Generated by immunoSEQ multiplex PCR, the TCRdb table keeps only in-frame clones and is missing some. The sample comprises tens of thousands of clones, less than 80% of which are singletons, and around 5.6% rests with the top ten. This chain connects TRBV9 to TRBJ2-2, with D perhaps matching TRBD2 (5 bases). The receptor's source is a boy younger than 18 in good health and CMV-seropositive. Sequenced material: PBMCs. In nucleotides, the CDR3 is TGTGCCTCTCGCGCAGCGGCGAACACCGGGGAGCTGTTTTTT. It translates to CASRAAANTGELFF. The whole variable domain, filled in from reference TRBV9 and TRBJ2-2, reads DSGVTQTPKHLITATGQRVTLRCSPRSGDLSVYWYQQSLDQGLQFLIQYYNGEERAKGNILERFSAQQFPDLHSELNLSSLELGDSALYFCASRAAANTGELFFGEGSRLTVL.